These 24 T cell receptor beta chains were all obtained from the same sample, sequenced in a study of neurological immune-mediated disorders. Each CDR3 protein is one row after TCRdb ran MiXCR on the 5' RACE reads. The repertoire holds over 4,500 distinct CDR3 sequences, about 25% seen once, with 44% in the top ten. The sample was CD8+ T cells from blood. The receptor source for this set is a woman aged 55-69 years with HTLV-1-associated myelopathy (HAM/TSP).

This clonotype was counted at least ten times. V usage is TRBV29-1 and J usage is TRBJ2-7; possibly TRBD1 for D (6 bases). This CDR3 is built from 14 residues. Per the germline V gene, CDR1 is SQVTM and CDR2 is ANQGSEA. The ends were cut back, 3 bases at V and 3 bases at J, with 15 bases in the middle. CDR3 protein: CSVDLGHGGYEQYF. DNA of the CDR3: TGCAGCGTTGATCTGGGACACGGAGGCTACGAGCAGTACTTC.

This clonotype was seen many times. V and J are TRBV29-1 and TRBJ1-5; D is unresolved. V was clipped by 7 bases and J by 1 base, with 14 bases between them. The germline V gene has CDR1 SQVTM and CDR2 ANQGSEA. The CDR3 runs 14 residues. DNA for the CDR3: TGCAGCGACTGCCAAACAGTAAGCAATCAGCCCCAGCATTTT. Protein: CSDCQTVSNQPQHF.

This clonotype qualifies as medium-sized. The V call is TRBV7-8, the J call TRBJ2-3; 8 nucleotides line up with TRBD2. The CDR3 length is 15 residues. Trimming removed 0 bases from V and 6 bases from J; junction bases left unmatched: 5. CDR1 and CDR2 from the germline V gene are SGHVS and FQNEAQ. For the CDR3, the DNA is TGTGCCAGCAGCTTAGCCAGCGGGAGTGCCGATACGCAGTATTTT. As protein: CASSLASGSADTQYF.

V and J are TRBV27 and TRBJ2-3, with TRBD2 matching 11 bases. V lost 5 bases and J lost 12; bases outside the gene matches: 7. The CDR3 contains 13 residues. Germline V gene lookup returns CDR1 MNHEY and CDR2 SMNVEV (reference sequence). This CDR3 reads CASSPGLADGQYF. DNA of the CDR3: TGTGCCAGCAGTCCGGGACTAGCGGACGGCCAGTATTTT.

This clonotype was counted once. The chain carries TRBV7-8 and TRBJ2-3, with D unclear. Per germline, CDR1 SGHVS and CDR2 FQNEAQ. The CDR3 is made up of 13 amino acids. Trimming stripped 11 bases from V and 2 bases from J, with 14 bases between. CDR3 region: CASLGGNTDTQYF. Here the CDR3 DNA reads TGTGCCTCTCTGGGCGGAAACACAGATACGCAGTATTTT.

In its sample, this clonotype was seen many times. The rearrangement uses TRBV19 and TRBJ2-1, with 9 bases that match TRBD1. The CDR3 is made up of 15 amino acids. Germline V gene sequence: CDR1 LNHDA, CDR2 SQIVND (reference sequence). V shed 5 bases and J 0 bases; nucleotides not matched to a gene: 2. This chain's CDR3 is CASSEQGASYNEQFF. The DNA for the CDR3 is TGTGCCAGTAGTGAACAGGGGGCCTCCTACAATGAGCAGTTCTTC.

This clonotype is labeled as medium-sized. V usage is TRBV20-1 and J usage is TRBJ2-2; D possibly corresponds to TRBD1 (6 bases). CDR3 length equals 14 residues. Germline V gene sequence: CDR1 DFQATT, CDR2 SNEGSKA (reference sequence). In DNA form, the CDR3 reads TGCAGCGGGGCCGGACAGTTAAACACCGGGGAGCTGTTTTTT. It is translated as CSGAGQLNTGELFF.

The chain links TRBV7-9 to TRBJ2-2; 7 bases are a match to TRBD1. This CDR3 has 15 amino acids. V lost 11 bases to trimming and J lost 5 bases; unmatched junction nucleotides: 14. Germline V CDR1 and CDR2: SEHNR, FQNEAQ (reference sequence). CDR3 residues: CASLPNRGMTGELFF. The CDR3 DNA reads TGTGCCTCACTCCCAAACAGGGGAATGACCGGGGAGCTGTTTTTT.

V and J are TRBV15 and TRBJ2-3; 9 bases are a match to TRBD2. The CDR3 has 17 residues. Losses at the gene ends were 1 base for V and 2 bases for J; bases not matched to a gene: 7. Germline CDR1 LNHNV, CDR2 YYDKDF (reference sequence). This CDR3 is CATSRVGSGGYTDTQYF. The CDR3 DNA reads as TGTGCCACCAGCAGAGTCGGAAGCGGGGGGTACACAGATACGCAGTATTTT.

This clonotype is classed as medium-sized (0.01 to 0.1%). The chain links TRBV29-1 to TRBJ1-1; 7 nucleotides align to TRBD1. There are 14 residues in the CDR3. J lost 7 bases, V lost 0 bases, and 8 bases had no gene match. The V gene's germline CDR1 is SQVTM and CDR2 ANQGSEA. The CDR3 here is CSVEDLKGADEAFF. DNA of the CDR3: TGCAGCGTTGAAGATTTGAAGGGGGCGGATGAAGCTTTCTTT.

This clonotype is classed as medium-sized. The chain is built from TRBV7-6 and TRBJ1-4; 8 nucleotides line up with TRBD1. Per germline, CDR1 SGHVS and CDR2 FNYEAQ. The V segment lost 4 bases and the J segment 8 bases; nucleotides outside the gene matches: 15. CDR3 length equals 17 residues. The CDR3 DNA follows: TGTGCCAGCAGCTCACCCTTACGACAGGGGATCGGAGAAAAACTGTTTTTT. Translated, it gives CASSSPLRQGIGEKLFF. The complete variable domain, with remaining parts taken from reference TRBV7-6 and TRBJ1-4, reads GAGVSQSPRYKVTKRGQDVALRCDPISGHVSLYWYRQALGQGPEFLTYFNYEAQQDKSGLPNDRFSAERPEGSISTLTIQRTEQRDSAMYRCASSSPLRQGIGEKLFFGSGTQLSVL.

This clonotype has a count of ten or more. This rearrangement joins TRBV7-9 to TRBJ1-1; D unresolved. V was trimmed by 4 bases and J by 4 bases, leaving 16 bases between them. Germline V gene data show CDR1 as SEHNR and CDR2 as FQNEAQ (reference sequence). The CDR3 is made up of 15 amino acids. The CDR3: CASSWLVVGATEAFF. CDR3 sequence (DNA): TGTGCCAGCAGCTGGCTGGTGGTAGGCGCCACTGAAGCTTTCTTT.

In this sample, this clonotype turned up a few times. The rearrangement uses TRBV7-2 and TRBJ2-7; 12 bases agree with TRBD2. Germline lookup yields CDR1 SGHTA and CDR2 FQGNSA. The CDR3 covers 15 residues. The V segment lost 1 base and the J segment 6 bases; nucleotides outside the gene matches: 4. CDR3 sequence reads: CASSLDLAGGLEQYF. For the CDR3, the DNA is TGTGCCAGCAGCTTAGATCTAGCGGGAGGGCTCGAGCAGTACTTC.

V is TRBV29-1 and J is TRBJ2-3; 8 bases map to TRBD2. Germline-derived CDR1 and CDR2 are SQVTM and ANQGSEA. The CDR3 has 13 amino acids. V trimming: 6 bases; J trimming: 3 bases; junction bases outside the gene matches: 5. The CDR3 DNA reads as TGCAGCGTCGGGGGGGGGTTTACAGATACGCAGTATTTT. Translating gives CSVGGGFTDTQYF.

The chain employs TRBV28 and TRBJ1-5, with D unresolved. Germline V gives CDR1 MDHEN, CDR2 SYDVKM. The V gene lost 9 bases and the J gene lost 8 bases, with 20 bases spanning the gap. The CDR3 loop spans 14 amino acids. CDR3 region: CASRLGLHVEPQHF. In nucleotides, the CDR3 is TGTGCCAGTAGACTTGGGCTACACGTGGAGCCCCAGCATTTT.

The V and J genes are TRBV5-1 and TRBJ1-5; TRBD1 might be the D (5 bases). This CDR3 spans 14 amino acids. With 2 bases removed from V and 5 bases from J, the gap between germline ends came to 11 bases. Germline V gene sequence: CDR1 SGHRS, CDR2 YFSETQ. The CDR3 nucleotides are TGCGCCAGCAGCTTCGGGGGAGGGGATCAGCCCCAGCATTTT. Translated: CASSFGGGDQPQHF.

The genes are TRBV9 and TRBJ2-1; TRBD1 aligns across 7 bases. The CDR3 length is 15 residues. The V and J ends lost 3 bases and 0 bases, in that order; junction bases with no gene match: 3. In germline, CDR1 is SGDLS, CDR2 YYNGEE. CDR3 bases: TGTGCCAGCAGCGCGGGACAGAGCTCCTACAATGAGCAGTTCTTC. Translating gives CASSAGQSSYNEQFF. Looking up the rest from reference TRBV9 and TRBJ2-1 gives the full variable domain: DSGVTQTPKHLITATGQRVTLRCSPRSGDLSVYWYQQSLDQGLQFLIQYYNGEERAKGNILERFSAQQFPDLHSELNLSSLELGDSALYFCASSAGQSSYNEQFFGPGTRLTVL.

This clonotype was counted ten times or more. This chain joins TRBV7-9 and TRBJ1-1; D perhaps matches TRBD1 (6 bases). Trimming removed 2 bases from V and 1 base from J, with 8 bases in between. Germline-derived CDR1 and CDR2 are SEHNR and FQNEAQ (reference sequence). There are 14 residues in the CDR3. The CDR3 loop is CASSLLGQNTEAFF. In nucleotides, the CDR3 is TGTGCCAGCAGCTTATTGGGACAGAACACTGAAGCTTTCTTT.

The chain couples TRBV27 to TRBJ2-1; 12 bases agree with TRBD2. This CDR3 has 18 amino acids. CDR1 MNHEY and CDR2 SMNVEV come from the germline V gene (reference sequence). V lost 3 bases to trimming and J lost 6 bases; unmatched junction nucleotides: 12. CDR3 in DNA: TGTGCCAGCAGTTTCGGACTAGCGGGATTCTTGCGTGGCAATGAGCAGTTCTTC. Protein product: CASSFGLAGFLRGNEQFF.

This clonotype is labeled as medium-sized. The chain uses TRBV6-5 and TRBJ2-2; possible D gene TRBD1, 6 bases. V shed 2 bases and J shed 1 base, with 8 bases lying between them. Looked up from germline, CDR1 is MNHEY and CDR2 is SVGAGI. The CDR3 has 15 amino acids. CDR3 DNA sequence: TGTGCCAGCAGTTACATACAGGGGAACACCGGGGAGCTGTTTTTT. It translates to CASSYIQGNTGELFF.

By sample share, this clonotype is large. The chain links TRBV6-5 to TRBJ2-7, with a possible D match to TRBD2 (5 bases). V lost 7 bases to trimming and J lost 2 bases, with 18 bases between them. Germline assignment: CDR1 MNHEY and CDR2 SVGAGI. CDR3 length: 15 amino acids. The CDR3 nucleotides read TGTGCCAGCACTCCGGCAGCGGATATTACCTACGAGCAGTACTTC. Translated, it gives CASTPAADITYEQYF.

This clonotype is categorized as medium-sized. This CDR3 reads CASRPDRERHQPQHF. The CDR3 DNA reads TGTGCCAGCAGACCCGACAGGGAAAGACATCAGCCCCAGCATTTT. The chain couples TRBV6-2 or TRBV6-3 to TRBJ1-5, with 7 bases fitting TRBD1. Per germline, CDR1 MNHEY and CDR2 SVGEGT. The V segment lost 6 bases and the J segment 5 bases; nucleotides outside the gene matches: 10. The CDR3 is 15 amino acids.

The table lists this clonotype with many counts. This chain connects TRBV7-2 to TRBJ2-2; 10 positions match TRBD2. The V segment lost 8 bases and the J segment 4 bases; nucleotides outside the gene matches: 13. The germline gives CDR1 SGHTA, CDR2 FQGNSA. This CDR3 contains 17 residues. CDR3 bases: TGTGCCAGCTACTCCGGGAGCGGGGGGGCGAGCACCGGGGAGCTGTTTTTT. Protein product: CASYSGSGGASTGELFF.

Relative to its sample, this clonotype is medium-sized (0.01 to 0.1%). This sequence joins TRBV20-1 and TRBJ1-3; tentatively, D is TRBD1 (5 bases). The germline V gene encodes CDR1 DFQATT and CDR2 SNEGSKA (reference sequence). Trimming left V 5 bases short and J 0 bases short, with 11 bases between. The CDR3 is made up of 14 amino acids. CDR3 coding DNA: TGCAGTGCTCGGGGGGTGAACTCTGGAAACACCATATATTTT. It is translated as CSARGVNSGNTIYF.